This TCR beta chain was captured in a study of T cells in Graves' hyperthyroidism and ophthalmopathy. For the study at large: Once the initial diagnosis was made, peripheral blood was obtained before any treatment. Findings and caveats of the study: Appearing also in blood were most of the thyroid clonotypes expanded above 0.001.

Amplification yielded TCR beta CDR3 regions, with RNA transcripts as the source. The HTBI set primed first-round TCR CDR3 RT-PCR. A single record per CDR3 protein comes from TCRdb applying MiXCR to the multiplex PCR reads. This table has over 250,000 distinct CDR3 sequences, around 25% appearing once. Concerning this clonotype: The antigen is unknown.

The germline V and J ends were trimmed by 5 bases and 4 bases, with 17 bases remaining between them. CDR3 size: 15 residues. Germline loops: CDR1 MNHNS, CDR2 SASEGT. This receptor was identified in a middle-aged man with Graves' hyperthyroidism that later progressed to Graves' ophthalmopathy. The rearrangement joins TRBV6-1 to TRBJ1-2; D unresolved. Material for sequencing was blood. The CDR3 DNA follows: TGTGCCAGCAGTCCCTCAAGAGGGCCGGGCTATGGCTACACCTTC. Its translation is CASSPSRGPGYGYTF.